This T cell receptor (beta chain) was sequenced during a study of blood T cell repertoires in COVID-19. Whole-study context: Researchers got acute and convalescent COVID-19 samples from the United States, Italy and Spain.

Authors' analysis steps: Scientists estimated how many nucleated cells there were by amplifying reference gene primers. Repertoires were generated with immunoSEQ multiplex PCR, while TCRdb's copy carries only in-frame clones and drops some. V, J and clone size are taken as reported in that table, and D and trimming were inferred from the DNA itself. Among about 250,000 clones listed, roughly nine tenths were seen once. This clone appeared a single time. The CDR3 length is 12 residues. With 7 bases removed from V and 3 bases from J, the gap between germline ends came to 10 bases. The germline V gene has CDR1 SGHDT and CDR2 YYEEEE.

The sample was peripheral blood. The chain carries TRBV5-6 and TRBJ1-2, with D possibly being TRBD1 (6 bases). This TCR came from a man between 18 and 35 years old with active or convalescent COVID-19. CDR3 coding DNA: TGTGCCAGCGCGCGGACAGACTATGGCTACACCTTC. Residues: CASARTDYGYTF.